This TCR beta chain derives from a study of a mutant IDH1 vaccine in newly diagnosed glioma (dated by TCRdb to the early 2020s). Background for the entire study: Eight vaccinations were administered to patients in weeks 1, 3, 5, 7, 11, 15, 19 and 23, corresponding to visits V03 through V10. Of the approximately 30 treated patients, about 62% were male and approximately 38% were female, and the mean age was roughly 40 years. For exploratory analyses, longitudinal TCRB deep sequencing was carried out in under 30 treated patients wherever samples were available. Before enrollment, patients had received standard therapy of radiotherapy alone, temozolomide alone, or radiochemotherapy with temozolomide; most received the combination. Vaccination began 4-6 weeks after radiotherapy alone, or alongside temozolomide cycles in the chemotherapy-containing groups. Peripheral blood was collected at six visits: V03 (baseline), V05, V07, V10, V12 and V13. General conclusions and limits of the study: PBMC samples for TCRB deep sequencing were selected based on availability. Pseudoprogression appeared unrelated to alterations in the top peripheral T cell clonotypes detected by TCRB sequencing. Immune responses induced by the vaccine were seen in approximately 92% of patients across multiple MHC alleles. The authors stated that sample limitations prevented analyses of patient blood samples from being reproduced.

Sequences SGHTA (CDR1) and FQGTGA (CDR2) are obtained from the germline V gene. The CDR3 holds 14 amino acids from the cysteine to the phenylalanine. Here the CDR3 DNA is all that survives: 42 bases in frame from base 1. After removal of 3 bases from V and 8 bases from J, the junction retains 7 bases not matched to a gene. The library was generated by the immunoSEQ multiplex PCR assay. Following the manufacturer's protocol, the hsTCRB Kit was used to amplify rearranged TCR beta chain sequences. Sequencing of TCRB libraries was carried out on an Illumina MiSeq. For the original study's pipeline: The proprietary platform of the kit vendor was used for demultiplexing, trimming and gene mapping. Drawn from immuneACCESS, this table holds only the in-frame rearrangements with V and J called that TCRdb kept. Clones are partly lost; checked studies trace under half to an unresolved V gene and leave the rest unexplained. That table furnishes V, J and clone size, whereas the DNA furnished D and trimming. This sample has tens of thousands of clones in its table, and around 84% of those were observed once. Jointly, the top ten make up about 9% of the sample.

About this clone itself: Its antigen is unknown. No much larger clone exists at a distance of one base, and base qualities are not known.

Taken with the paper, the label for time point translates to: week 11, during vaccination. A 20-mer mutant IDH1 peptide at 300 micrograms in Montanide made up each vaccine dose, which was injected subcutaneously together with topical imiquimod. All donors had newly diagnosed IDH1-mutant astrocytomas of WHO grade 3 or 4 that showed loss of nuclear ATRX. The samples were drawn from NOA16, a multicentre, single-arm, open-label phase I trial in Germany that tested a mutant IDH1 peptide vaccine in humans for the first time. The DNeasy Blood and Tissue Kit was used to extract genomic DNA from EDTA blood for TCRB sequencing.

The chain joins TRBV7-3 to TRBJ1-5, and 7 bases in between align with TRBD1. This specimen consisted of PBMCs, obtained from a glioma patient whose treatment included an IDH1 peptide vaccine. This TCR derives from a woman aged 50 to 60 with glioma. The CDR3 reads as follows: CASSLTGSGEPQHF. Here is the DNA: TGTGCCAGCAGCTTGACAGGGTCCGGGGAGCCCCAGCATTTT. Outside the CDR3, residues come from the reference TRBV7-3 and TRBJ1-5 proteins, so the full variable domain is: GAGVSQTPSNKVTEKGKYVELRCDPISGHTALYWYRQSLGQGPEFLIYFQGTGAADDSGLPNDRFFAVRPEGSVSTLKIQRTERGDSAVYLCASSLTGSGEPQHFGDGTRLSIL.